The 11 T cell receptor beta chains below come from one sample, sequenced in a study of shared clonotypes between healthy human individuals. Terminally differentiated effector memory CD45RA+ cells were excluded from the naive CD8 cells, which were CD45RO-negative and positively selected for CCR7. Libraries were prepared by immunoSEQ multiplex PCR; TCRdb keeps only in-frame clonotypes and omits some of them. The sample records 750,000 to 1,000,000 clones, 92% being singletons. The specimen sequenced was naive CD8+ T cells sorted from blood. The receptors were sampled from a man aged 30 to 39 in good health.

The chain recombines TRBV7-2 with TRBJ2-2, with 11 bases identical to TRBD2. J gave up 13 bases and V 1 base, and 5 bases lay outside the gene matches. Germline CDR1 reads SGHTA; CDR2 reads FQGNSA. The CDR3 sequence is 14 residues long. CDR3 nucleotide sequence: TGTGCCAGCAGCTTAGATAGTAGCGGGAGGGTGCTGTTTTTT. It translates to CASSLDSSGRVLFF.

The rearrangement links TRBV19 to TRBJ2-5; 14 bases match TRBD2. This CDR3 spans 16 amino acids. Germline values: CDR1 LNHDA, CDR2 SQIVND (reference sequence). The junction had 4 bases not matched to a gene; V was cut back by 3 bases and J by 4 bases. For the CDR3, the DNA is TGTGCCAGTAGTATTCCCGGACTAGCGGGAGGAGAGACCCAGTACTTC. This gives the protein CASSIPGLAGGETQYF. Using reference TRBV19 and TRBJ2-5 for the parts outside the CDR3, the full variable domain is DGGITQSPKYLFRKEGQNVTLSCEQNLNHDAMYWYRQDPGQGLRLIYYSQIVNDFQKGDIAEGYSVSREKKESFPLTVTSAQKNPTAFYLCASSIPGLAGGETQYFGPGTRLLVL.

The rearrangement joins TRBV11-2 to TRBJ2-7; perhaps TRBD2 as D (5 bases). The CDR3 spans 15 residues. Germline V gene lookup returns CDR1 SGHAT and CDR2 FQNNGV. V was clipped by 5 bases and J by 5 bases, with 19 bases between them. Written as DNA, the CDR3 is TGTGCCAGCAGCGACCGCGAGGCGTTCGGGGACGAGCAGTACTTC. Translating gives CASSDREAFGDEQYF.

On this clone itself: An end of the junction differs from the germline gene, which may be a read error. CDR3 region: CASSPIRGRDEQFF. The CDR3 nucleotides are TGTGCTAGCAGCCCTATCCGGGGTCGGGATGAGCAGTTCTTC. The V and J genes are TRBV7-7 and TRBJ2-1; TRBD2 might be the D (5 bases). The CDR3 is made up of 14 amino acids. The germline CDR1 and CDR2 sequences are SSHAT and FNYEAQ (reference sequence).

The J gene is TRBJ2-7, the V gene TRBV7-8; D is perhaps TRBD1 (5 bases). This CDR3 is built from 16 residues. Deletions cut 1 base from V and 4 bases from J, with 17 bases between. The germline gives CDR1 SGHVS, CDR2 FQNEAQ. The CDR3 DNA reads TGTGCCAGCAGCTTAGGTTCGGGCATCAGGGATTACGAGCAGTACTTC. Protein: CASSLGSGIRDYEQYF.

V gene TRBV4-3 combines with J gene TRBJ2-1, with a possible D match to TRBD2 (5 bases). The CDR3 is 13 amino acids. Germline V lookup: CDR1 LGHNA, CDR2 YSLEER. The V end lost 1 base, the J end lost 9 bases, and 10 bases lay between the germline ends. CDR3 sequence (DNA): TGCGCCAGCAGCCAAGTTCAGAGCGGTGAGCAGTTCTTC. It translates to CASSQVQSGEQFF.

The V and J genes are TRBV9 and TRBJ2-1, with D unresolved. CDR1 and CDR2 (germline): SGDLS, YYNGEE. The V and J ends lost 0 bases and 0 bases respectively, with 7 bases between them. CDR3 size: 15 residues. The CDR3 DNA sequence: TGTGCCAGCAGCGTAGAGGATCGCTCCTACAATGAGCAGTTCTTC. The encoded protein is CASSVEDRSYNEQFF. The full variable domain, in which reference TRBV9 and TRBJ2-1 provide the parts outside the CDR3, is DSGVTQTPKHLITATGQRVTLRCSPRSGDLSVYWYQQSLDQGLQFLIQYYNGEERAKGNILERFSAQQFPDLHSELNLSSLELGDSALYFCASSVEDRSYNEQFFGPGTRLTVL.

In regard to this clone: Different DNA sequences within this sample yield the same CDR3. The chain carries TRBV27 and TRBJ2-1; D unresolved. CDR3 size: 13 residues. From germline, CDR1 is MNHEY and CDR2 SMNVEV (reference sequence). The V end lost 0 bases, the J end lost 6 bases, and 6 bases lay between the germline ends. The CDR3 protein is CASSLSRGNEQFF. Here the CDR3 DNA reads TGTGCCAGCAGTTTATCTCGCGGCAATGAGCAGTTCTTC.

The chain joins TRBV29-1 to TRBJ1-1; D ambiguous. The CDR3 totals 13 residues. V lost 3 bases to trimming and J lost 1 base, with 9 bases between them. Germline V CDR1 and CDR2: SQVTM, ANQGSEA. The CDR3 loop reads CSVDPQANTEAFF. CDR3 coding DNA: TGCAGCGTTGACCCCCAGGCGAACACTGAAGCTTTCTTT.

The J gene is TRBJ2-5, the V gene TRBV10-2; TRBD2 agrees at 7 bases. In germline, CDR1 is WSHSY, CDR2 SAAADI. Trimming removed 8 bases from V and 4 bases from J; junction bases left unmatched: 7. CDR3 length: 13 residues. For the CDR3, the DNA is TGCGCCAGCGCCCCCGGACTAGTAGAGACCCAGTACTTC. It is translated as CASAPGLVETQYF.

CDR3 in amino acids: CASSTLTSGFGETQYF. The CDR3 nucleotides are TGCGCCAGCAGCACCCTGACTAGCGGGTTCGGAGAGACCCAGTACTTC. The chain joins TRBV5-1 to TRBJ2-5; 10 bases are shared with TRBD2. The length of the CDR3 is 16 residues. Germline V gene data show CDR1 as SGHRS and CDR2 as YFSETQ. V was pared by 4 bases and J by 4 bases, with 10 bases of the junction left unmatched. The whole variable domain, filled in from reference TRBV5-1 and TRBJ2-5, reads KAGVTQTPRYLIKTRGQQVTLSCSPISGHRSVSWYQQTPGQGLQFLFEYFSETQRNKGNFPGRFSGRQFSNSRSEMNVSTLELGDSALYLCASSTLTSGFGETQYFGPGTRLLVL.